This passage covers 9 T cell receptor beta chains from one sample sequenced in a study of neurological immune-mediated disorders. TCRdb processed the 5' RACE reads anew with MiXCR; each CDR3 protein has one entry. The repertoire holds 65,000 to 85,000 distinct CDR3 sequences, with 3.2% as singletons. The sample was PBMCs. These receptors all come from a woman between 45 and 60 years old with multiple sclerosis.

This clonotype was counted ten times or more. The chain is built from TRBV20-1 and TRBJ1-5; maybe TRBD1 (6 bases). CDR1 and CDR2 (germline): DFQATT, SNEGSKA (reference sequence). This CDR3 contains 16 residues. V was clipped by 1 base and J by 3 bases, with 16 bases between them. The CDR3 nucleotides are TGCAGTGCTAGAGTCCCCTTGTTGGGGGCCAATCAGCCCCAGCATTTT. Its translation is CSARVPLLGANQPQHF.

This clonotype appeared many times. The J gene is TRBJ1-1, the V gene TRBV7-9; TRBD1 might be the D (5 bases). The CDR3 consists of 16 residues. CDR1 and CDR2 from the germline V gene are SEHNR and FQNEAQ (reference sequence). V lost 6 bases to trimming and J lost 0 bases, with 17 bases between them. CDR3 nucleotides: TGTGCCAGCAGGGGAGGACACCCTGGGATGAACACTGAAGCTTTCTTT. Residues: CASRGGHPGMNTEAFF.

The table lists this clonotype with many counts. The V gene is TRBV7-8, the J gene TRBJ2-1; TRBD2 matches 9 bases. CDR1 is SGHVS and CDR2 is FQNEAQ in the germline V gene. There are 16 residues in the CDR3. The trim removed 4 bases at V and 7 bases at J, leaving 11 bases unmatched. CDR3 sequence: CASSYGSGSFINEQFF. The DNA of the CDR3 is TGTGCCAGCAGCTACGGTAGCGGGAGTTTTATAAATGAGCAGTTCTTC. The variable domain in full, with the rest retrieved from reference TRBV7-8 and TRBJ2-1, is GAGVSQSPRYKVAKRGQDVALRCDPISGHVSLFWYQQALGQGPEFLTYFQNEAQLDKSGLPSDRFFAERPEGSVSTLKIQRTQQEDSAVYLCASSYGSGSFINEQFFGPGTRLTVL.

The table lists this clonotype with many counts. This chain links TRBV25-1 with TRBJ2-5, with 10 bases fitting TRBD2. V was clipped by 8 bases and J by 7 bases; unmatched bases: 16. Germline V lookup: CDR1 MGHDK, CDR2 SYGVNS. The CDR3 loop spans 16 amino acids. The chain's CDR3 is CASVKTGLAGVGTQYF. CDR3 nucleotide sequence: TGTGCCAGCGTCAAAACCGGGCTAGCGGGAGTGGGGACCCAGTACTTC.

This clonotype was seen repeatedly, ten times or more. This rearrangement joins TRBV5-1 to TRBJ1-1, with D possibly matching TRBD1 (5 bases). The CDR3 consists of 13 residues. Germline V gives CDR1 SGHRS, CDR2 YFSETQ. Trimming stripped 1 base from V and 3 bases from J, with 7 bases between. CDR3 DNA sequence: TGCGCCAGCAGCTTGTGGGGGTACACTGAAGCTTTCTTT. It yields the protein CASSLWGYTEAFF.

This clonotype was observed many times. V and J are TRBV6-5 and TRBJ1-1; D not certain. CDR1 MNHEY and CDR2 SVGAGI come from the germline V gene. With 6 bases removed from V and 5 bases from J, the gap between germline ends came to 22 bases. This CDR3 is built from 16 residues. CDR3 loop: CASSPPKPLGGTEAFF. Here the CDR3 DNA reads TGTGCCAGCAGCCCCCCCAAGCCTCTTGGAGGGACTGAAGCTTTCTTT.

This clonotype has ten or more counts. V gene TRBV28 combines with J gene TRBJ2-2; 7 bases map to TRBD2. CDR3 length: 17 residues. Germline loops: CDR1 MDHEN, CDR2 SYDVKM. V trimming: 2 bases; J trimming: 1 base; junction bases outside the gene matches: 7. The CDR3 loop reads CASSLGSGLRNTGELFF. CDR3 coding DNA: TGTGCCAGCAGTTTAGGTAGCGGGCTACGGAACACCGGGGAGCTGTTTTTT.

This clonotype came up a few times. At one of its ends the junction is not consistent with the germline gene, which may arise from a read error. The rearrangement uses TRBV10-2 and TRBJ1-6, with 7 bases lining up with TRBD1. Germline CDR1 WSHSY, CDR2 SAAADI. This CDR3 has 13 amino acids. The CDR3 loop is CASSGTANSTLNF. CDR3 in DNA: TGCGCCAGCAGCGGGACAGCCAATTCAACCCTCAACTTT.

The sample holds many counts of this clonotype. The chain couples TRBV20-1 to TRBJ1-4, with TRBD1 identical over 9 bases. The CDR3 is made up of 14 amino acids. Trimming cost V 6 bases and J 7 bases; bases outside gene matches: 9. The germline V gene encodes CDR1 DFQATT and CDR2 SNEGSKA (reference sequence). This CDR3 reads CSAPPKTGGEKLFF. The DNA of the CDR3 is TGCAGTGCACCCCCCAAGACAGGGGGTGAAAAACTGTTTTTT.